These 24 T cell receptor beta chains were sequenced from one sample in a study of post-analysis software for immune sequencing data. The study's findings and limits: Patients showed TRBV5-6, TRBV5-1 and TRBV20-1 among five TRBV segments more frequent than in controls.

Researchers reported that TCR beta cDNA libraries carried unique molecular identifiers. TCRdb reprocessed the PCR reads with MiXCR, giving one entry per CDR3 protein. This repertoire shows roughly 540,000 distinct CDR3 sequences, around a third found once; its top ten account for less than 6%. For these receptors, no antigen is known. Sequencing was done on a sample of blood. Receptors originate from a girl younger than 18 with multiple sclerosis.

The chain combines TRBV20-1 with TRBJ2-5; 9 positions agree with TRBD2. Looked up from germline, CDR1 is DFQATT and CDR2 is SNEGSKA (reference sequence). V lost 3 bases, J lost 4 bases, and 9 bases stayed unmatched. The CDR3 is 15 residues long. DNA of the CDR3: TGCAGTGCTAGTGCCCTAGCGGGGTCAACAGAGACCCAGTACTTC. Translated, it gives CSASALAGSTETQYF.

This clonotype was picked up a small number of times. V usage is TRBV20-1 and J usage is TRBJ2-3, with D perhaps assigned TRBD1 or TRBD2 (5 bases each). The germline gives CDR1 DFQATT, CDR2 SNEGSKA (reference sequence). The germline V and J ends were trimmed by 5 bases and 1 base, with 16 bases remaining between them. The CDR3 loop spans 15 amino acids. CDR3 DNA sequence: TGCAGTGCTCATTTTAGTTTGGGGGGCACAGATACGCAGTATTTT. This gives the protein CSAHFSLGGTDTQYF.

This chain connects TRBV12-3 or TRBV12-4 to TRBJ2-1, with D uncertain. The ends were cut back, 3 bases at V and 7 bases at J, with 4 bases in the middle. The CDR3 totals 11 residues. The CDR3 protein is CASSLMNEQFF. DNA of the CDR3: TGTGCCAGCAGTTTGATGAATGAGCAGTTCTTC.

The chain recombines TRBV18 with TRBJ1-1, with a possible D match to TRBD1 (5 bases). Germline V gene lookup returns CDR1 KGHSH and CDR2 LQKENI. The V and J ends lost 3 bases and 2 bases respectively, with 10 bases between them. The CDR3 covers 14 residues. The CDR3 bases are TGTGCCAGCTCACCTTTGGACACTAACACTGAAGCTTTCTTT. It specifies CASSPLDTNTEAFF.

This clonotype was counted at least ten times. The chain is built from TRBV7-8 and TRBJ1-4; D is ambiguous. The CDR3 has 14 residues. Germline V lookup: CDR1 SGHVS, CDR2 FQNEAQ. V was pared by 5 bases and J by 4 bases, with 11 bases between. CDR3: CASSLRRDNEKLFF. Written as DNA, the CDR3 is TGTGCCAGCAGCCTCAGGAGGGATAATGAAAAACTGTTTTTT.

The chain recombines TRBV20-1 with TRBJ2-7; 7 bases agree with TRBD2. Per germline, CDR1 DFQATT and CDR2 SNEGSKA (reference sequence). The J segment lost 2 bases and the V segment lost 4 bases, leaving 8 bases of the junction unmatched. The CDR3 runs 14 residues. CDR3 bases: TGCAGTGCTATTGAACTAGCGACGGCCTACGAGCAGTACTTC. Its translation is CSAIELATAYEQYF.

This clonotype was observed a handful of times. The chain couples TRBV24-1 to TRBJ2-3; 12 nucleotides align to TRBD2. Germline trimming cut 4 bases from V and 5 bases from J; bases unmatched to any gene: 6. The CDR3 has 16 residues. In germline, CDR1 is KGHDR, CDR2 SFDVKD. The CDR3 protein is CATSDRTSGVQDTQYF. CDR3 sequence (DNA): TGTGCCACCAGTGACCGGACTAGCGGGGTCCAAGATACGCAGTATTTT.

This clonotype was seen a few times. The chain recombines TRBV9 with TRBJ2-7, with D maybe TRBD1 (7 bases). Trimming left V 4 bases short and J 7 bases short, with 21 bases between. The CDR3 has 15 amino acids. In germline, CDR1 is SGDLS, CDR2 YYNGEE. The CDR3 reads CASSNLGGRAGEQYF. CDR3 bases: TGTGCCAGCAGCAACTTAGGGGGCAGGGCGGGGGAGCAGTACTTC.

V and J are TRBV24-1 and TRBJ1-2, with 9 bases fitting TRBD1. Per the germline V gene, CDR1 is KGHDR and CDR2 is SFDVKD. V was pared by 7 bases and J by 6 bases, with 11 bases of the junction left unmatched. This CDR3 is 15 amino acids long. The chain's CDR3 is CATRARDREKDGYTF. The CDR3 coding sequence is TGTGCCACCAGAGCTCGGGACAGGGAGAAAGATGGCTACACCTTC.

V is TRBV7-8 and J is TRBJ2-7, with TRBD1 identical over 7 bases. The germline V gene encodes CDR1 SGHVS and CDR2 FQNEAQ. This CDR3 spans 14 amino acids. V trimming: 2 bases; J trimming: 7 bases; junction bases outside the gene matches: 8. This CDR3 is CASSLIDRAGEQYF. In DNA, the CDR3 is TGTGCCAGCAGCTTAATAGACAGGGCTGGGGAGCAGTACTTC. The full variable domain, completed using reference TRBV7-8 and TRBJ2-7, is GAGVSQSPRYKVAKRGQDVALRCDPISGHVSLFWYQQALGQGPEFLTYFQNEAQLDKSGLPSDRFFAERPEGSVSTLKIQRTQQEDSAVYLCASSLIDRAGEQYFGPGTRLTVT.

This clonotype was picked up a small number of times. The rearrangement uses TRBV5-4 and TRBJ2-4; D perhaps matches TRBD2 (6 bases). Germline V CDR1 and CDR2: SGHNT, YYREEE (reference sequence). The CDR3 is 13 residues long. Between the trimmed V and J ends, which lost 1 base and 5 bases, there was a span of 7 bases. As DNA, the CDR3 is TGTGCCAGCAGCTTGACGGGGGAAAACATTCAGTACTTC. Residues: CASSLTGENIQYF.

The table lists this clonotype with many counts. The chain links TRBV7-3 to TRBJ2-5, with D tentatively TRBD1 (5 bases). Germline lookup yields CDR1 SGHTA and CDR2 FQGTGA. Trimming shortened V by 2 bases and J by 4 bases, and 14 bases separated the two germline ends. The CDR3 loop spans 15 amino acids. Here the CDR3 DNA reads TGTGCCAGCAGCTTACAGGGATGGTTCGCAGAGACCCAGTACTTC. Translating it yields CASSLQGWFAETQYF.

This clonotype was recorded a few times. The gene calls are TRBV29-1 and TRBJ2-1; 15 nucleotides match TRBD2. Germline values: CDR1 SQVTM, CDR2 ANQGSEA. The junction had 10 bases not matched to a gene; V was cut back by 6 bases and J by 7 bases. The CDR3 has 16 residues. The chain's CDR3 is CSVIRTSGGVGNEQFF. CDR3 DNA: TGCAGCGTCATAAGGACTAGCGGGGGGGTTGGGAATGAGCAGTTCTTC.

CDR3 sequence (DNA): TGCGCCAGCAGCCCCGGGCCGACAGGCACCGGGGAGCTGTTTTTT. Its translation is CASSPGPTGTGELFF. V gene TRBV5-1 combines with J gene TRBJ2-2; D may be TRBD1 (6 bases). Deletions cut 4 bases from V and 4 bases from J, with 14 bases between. CDR1 SGHRS and CDR2 YFSETQ come from the germline V gene. There are 15 residues in the CDR3.

The chain is built from TRBV13 and TRBJ1-1, with unresolved D. Trimming cost V 4 bases and J 3 bases, with 15 bases left between them. The germline V gene has CDR1 PRHDT and CDR2 FYEKMQ (reference sequence). The CDR3 consists of 15 residues. The CDR3 DNA reads TGTGCCAGCAGCTCCGGAGAGTCCGACCACACTGAAGCTTTCTTT. It translates to CASSSGESDHTEAFF.

J is TRBJ1-1 and V is TRBV7-9, with D possibly TRBD1 on 5 matching bases. CDR3 length: 14 residues. V lost 1 base to trimming and J lost 3 bases, with 9 bases between them. The germline gives CDR1 SEHNR, CDR2 FQNEAQ (reference sequence). This CDR3 is CASSLGPRDTEAFF. CDR3 nucleotides: TGTGCCAGCAGCTTAGGTCCCAGGGACACTGAAGCTTTCTTT. The variable domain in full, with the rest retrieved from reference TRBV7-9 and TRBJ1-1, is DTGVSQNPRHKITKRGQNVTFRCDPISEHNRLYWYRQTLGQGPEFLTYFQNEAQLEKSRLLSDRFSAERPKGSFSTLEIQRTEQGDSAMYLCASSLGPRDTEAFFGQGTRLTVV.

To note about this clonotype: Germline is not matched at one junction end, which may reflect a read error. The rearrangement links TRBV2 to TRBJ2-3; maybe TRBD2 (6 bases). The length of the CDR3 is 16 residues. CDR1 is SNHLY, CDR2 FYNNEI, per germline. The CDR3 nucleotides read TGTGCCAGCAGACGCGGGACCCACTTTAACACAGATGCGCAGTATTTT. This gives the protein CASRRGTHFNTDAQYF.

The V gene is TRBV20-1, the J gene TRBJ2-7; 7 bases fit TRBD1. Germline lookup yields CDR1 DFQATT and CDR2 SNEGSKA (reference sequence). V dropped 1 base and J dropped 0; count of bases not matched to a gene: 3. The CDR3 is made up of 14 amino acids. The DNA of the CDR3 is TGCAGTGCTAGAGGGGGACAGAGCTCCTACGAGCAGTACTTC. Translation: CSARGGQSSYEQYF.

This clonotype was observed a handful of times. The genes are TRBV2 and TRBJ1-1; no clear D gene. CDR3 length: 14 amino acids. The germline CDR1 and CDR2 sequences are SNHLY and FYNNEI. The V end was cut by 8 bases, the J end by 5 bases, with 18 bases between. CDR3 DNA: TGTGCCAGCGGCCCATCATGGGTTCAAACTGAAGCTTTCTTT. Protein sequence: CASGPSWVQTEAFF.

Only a few counts were recorded for this clonotype. The chain joins TRBV6-5 to TRBJ1-4; D gene uncertain. V lost 2 bases and J lost 4, with 14 bases in between. Germline CDR1 and CDR2: MNHEY and SVGAGI. The CDR3 is 16 amino acids. DNA for the CDR3: TGTGCCAGCAGTTACGGATCAGGACTACGTAATGAAAAACTGTTTTTT. Translating it yields CASSYGSGLRNEKLFF.

This chain links TRBV6-6 with TRBJ2-5; possibly TRBD1 for D (5 bases). This CDR3 contains 14 residues. V dropped 2 bases and J dropped 0 bases, with 7 bases sitting between them. Germline V gene sequence: CDR1 MNHNY, CDR2 SVGAGI (reference sequence). The CDR3 sequence: CASSYQGYQETQYF. CDR3 sequence (DNA): TGTGCCAGCAGTTACCAGGGTTACCAAGAGACCCAGTACTTC.

At least ten counts were recorded for this clonotype. The CDR3 DNA sequence: TGTGCCATCATGGGTAGCGGGGGGCCCTCCTACAATGAGCAGTTCTTC. Translation gives CAIMGSGGPSYNEQFF. The chain recombines TRBV10-3 with TRBJ2-1; 10 bases are a match to TRBD2. The CDR3 is 16 amino acids. Trimming cost V 7 bases and J 0 bases; bases outside gene matches: 6. CDR1 and CDR2 from the germline V gene are ENHRY and SYGVKD.

This chain joins TRBV4-2 and TRBJ1-1; no definite D call. The CDR3 has 14 residues. Germline CDR1 reads LGHNA; CDR2 reads YNFKEQ. Trimming stripped 0 bases from V and 1 base from J, with 6 bases between. CDR3 loop: CASSQDRRNTEAFF. The CDR3 DNA follows: TGTGCCAGCAGCCAAGATAGAAGGAACACTGAAGCTTTCTTT.

The CDR3 spells CSASQLAGGDSYNEQFF. In DNA form, the CDR3 reads TGCAGTGCTAGCCAACTAGCGGGGGGGGACTCCTACAATGAGCAGTTCTTC. This sequence joins TRBV20-1 and TRBJ2-1; 13 bases are a match to TRBD2. Looked up from germline, CDR1 is DFQATT and CDR2 is SNEGSKA (reference sequence). Losses at the gene ends were 3 bases for V and 0 bases for J; bases not matched to a gene: 5. The CDR3 runs 17 residues.